This TCR beta chain came from a study of blood T cell repertoires in COVID-19 (dated by TCRdb to about 2020). General notes on the study: Samples from collaborators originated in the United States, Italy and Spain and spanned both the acute and convalescent phases of COVID-19. The prospective study material was composed of cDNA or gDNA derived from T cells, B-cell-depleted T cells, or PBMCs. The dataset comprised deeply sampled blood TCRbeta repertoires from subjects exposed to, actively infected with, or recovered from COVID-19. The repertoires were made available in a free public database intended to serve as a resource for research on the immune response to SARS-CoV-2. The samples were drawn from the first 160 participants of the ongoing ImmuneRACE study and from over 950 subjects provided by 6 global collaborators. Sample metadata almost always included a de-identified subject ID, COVID-19 status, age in years and sex. HLA class I and class II types, where available, came from metadata supplied by the sample provider rather than from assay-based typing.

Collaborating institutions collected whole blood in K2EDTA tubes following their own protocols. For TCRbeta analysis, collaborators shipped samples in one of three forms: frozen whole blood, isolated PBMCs, or DNA extracted from either of those sample types. About this clone: What antigen it recognizes has not been identified. No per-base quality is available; no much larger clone lies one base away.

Points the paper makes about the study in general: The quantity of clinical and demographic metadata differed by source and by participant and was supplied without curation.

TCRbeta CDR3 regions were amplified from genomic DNA using the immunoSEQ Assay, a bias-controlled multiplex PCR. The original methods were these. Nucleated cell counts per sample were estimated from amplification of reference gene primers within the assay. To quantify the absolute abundance of each unique TCRbeta CDR3 rearrangement, sequence reads were collapsed and filtered. Productive Simpson clonality was computed per sample as the square root of Simpson's diversity index over productive rearrangements. Not all clones reach the TCRdb copy of this immuneACCESS table, which keeps in-frame sequences only. Checked studies attribute under half of the gap to unresolved V genes and leave the rest unexplained. That table gives V, J and clone size, and the DNA gave D and trimming. Across this sample there are tens of thousands of clones, with 75% to 90% seen only once. 15% of the sample belongs to the ten largest clones.

The CDR3, from cysteine to phenylalanine, totals 16 residues. The retained sequence is limited to the CDR3, 48 bases, with the frame set at the first base. The junction carries 22 bases between V and J, which are trimmed by 4 bases and 9 bases respectively. CDR1 and CDR2 are read off the germline V gene as MNHNS and SASEGT. The sequence came from a man between 65 and 85 years old with active COVID-19. The sequencing sample was made of peripheral blood. Recombination joined TRBV6-1 with TRBJ1-5; there is no confident call for the D gene. The DNA sequence is as follows: TGTGCCAGCAGTGCACTAGACCGGACGCGCCATATGCCCCAGCATTTT. Its translation is CASSALDRTRHMPQHF.